Below, one TCR beta chain is given with its context. Its antigen is still unknown. No clone much larger than this one lies a single base away; base qualities are absent. Ophthalmopathy patients had moderately to severely active disease, with a Clinical Activity Score of 3 or more, a NOSPECS grade of 4 or more, and a disease duration of less than 3 months. Any patient with an uncontrolled infection, another autoimmune disease, pregnancy or lactation was excluded. Diagnoses relied on clinical symptoms, serum thyroxine and TRAb, thyroid ultrasound and orbital computed tomography. PBMCs were separated from under 11 ml of fresh peripheral blood using Ficoll-Paque density gradient centrifugation. Total RNA was extracted with Trizol reagent, and quality was checked on an Agilent 2100 Bioanalyzer. The cysteine opens and the phenylalanine closes a CDR3 of 17 amino acids. Of all the DNA, just the CDR3 is kept, 51 bases in frame from base 1. Trimming removed 5 bases from V and 0 bases from J; the gene matches leave 8 bases unexplained. For CDR1 and CDR2, the germline V gene lists SGHAT and FQNNGV.

These data originate in a study of T cells in Graves' hyperthyroidism and ophthalmopathy (dated by TCRdb to between 2019 and 2020). With respect to the entire study: Peripheral blood was collected at initial diagnosis, before any treatment. The approximately 100 discovery patients were divided at random into training and test sets in a 7:3 ratio. To identify distinguishing TCR V-J signatures, a discovery cohort of around 100 patients was used, comprising roughly 45 with Graves' ophthalmopathy and 57 with stable Graves' hyperthyroidism. Thyroid tissue and blood T-cell repertoires from about six Graves' hyperthyroidism patients were also compared in the study. The paper describes TCR Vbeta CDR3 sequencing of around 130 peripheral blood samples, made up of 40 to 45 ophthalmopathy patients, roughly 72 hyperthyroidism patients and roughly 17 progressor patients. An independent validation cohort of around 19 hyperthyroidism patients and some 15 patients who later progressed to ophthalmopathy tested prospective prediction of ophthalmopathy. After blood sampling, hyperthyroidism patients were treated with methimazole at a starting dose of 30 mg daily, and ophthalmopathy patients were treated with high-dose intravenous methylprednisolone.

The TCR beta CDR3 regions were amplified from the RNA transcripts. A first-round RT-PCR of the TCR CDR3 used the HTBI primer set with the Qiagen OneStep RT-PCR kit. Libraries were constructed in a second round of multiplex PCR, after which size selection and purification were performed. Paired-end sequencing of the libraries was performed with 100 bp reads on an Illumina HiSeq2000. Per the source publication's procedure: SOAPnuke was used to process the raw data, throwing out any read that contained adapters or uncalled bases, had a mean Phred below 15, or lacked an exact constant-primer or identifier match. COPE v1.2.5 was used to merge the high-quality paired reads, and each unique nucleotide sequence was defined as a clonotype. MiTCR v1.1 was used to align the clonotypes against IMGT TRBV, TRBD and TRBJ reference segments. The analysis was restricted to V-J combinations with a frequency above 0.0001, which together covered 99.2% of the repertoires. The TCS score was defined as F50 (clonal expansion) divided by E x V (chaos), with BLOSUM62-based TCRdist calculated between CDR3 peptides within each V-J. Welch's t-statistics and random forest reduced roughly 500 V-J features to about 13, which were used in a naive Bayes classifier (R e1071). TCRdb ran its own pipeline on the public reads, namely fastp trimming at Q25 and MiXCR clone calling, and kept in-frame beta chains. Rows are combined by CDR3 protein, so each entry shows the most common genes and DNA. TCRdb, not the authors, supplied the V and J calls. The sample data list approximately 350,000 distinct CDR3 sequences, and roughly 15% of these were observed just once. The ten largest account for roughly a fifth of the sample.

Study-wide findings and limitations: Sample size was not statistically predetermined, and blinding of investigators to group allocation was not performed. A model built on a 13 V-J signature distinguished ophthalmopathy from stable hyperthyroidism, reaching roughly 88% sensitivity and 81.08% specificity in cross-validation and 80%/75% in testing. Most expanded thyroid clonotypes (frequency above 0.001) were also found in blood, which suggests that blood repertoires may mirror thyroid immune responses. In validation, the model predicted progression to ophthalmopathy a median of approximately 6.3 months before onset, with about 71% sensitivity and roughly 73% specificity.

This clonotype was obtained from a woman aged 60-75 years with Graves' ophthalmopathy. Specimen: blood. The receptor chain draws on TRBV11-2 and TRBJ1-3, with TRBD1 identical over 9 junction bases. The nucleotides are TGTGCCAGCAGCCATGGACAGGGGCGATACTCTGGAAACACCATATATTTT. It codes for CASSHGQGRYSGNTIYF. With the portions outside the CDR3 filled from the reference TRBV11-2 and TRBJ1-3 genes, the complete variable region becomes EAGVAQSPRYKIIEKRQSVAFWCNPISGHATLYWYQQILGQGPKLLIQFQNNGVVDDSQLPKDRFSAERLKGVDSTLKIQPAKLEDSAVYLCASSHGQGRYSGNTIYFGEGSWLTVV.